This T cell receptor beta chain was identified during a study of OX40 agonist ivuxolimab in advanced cancers. Study at large: As their treatment, patients were administered ivuxolimab, an agonistic anti-OX40 (CD134) antibody.

V was pared by 4 bases and J by 4 bases, with 5 bases of the junction left unmatched. The CDR3 runs to 15 residues. The V gene's germline CDR1 is MDHEN and CDR2 SYDVKM. Only in-frame clones appear in the TCRdb table, and some are missing; sequencing was by immunoSEQ multiplex PCR. The sample consists of approximately 80,000 clones, approximately 85% of them appearing once. With regard to this clone: Its antigen is still unknown.

Study-wide findings and caveats: At 0.1 to 3.0 mg/kg and by week 6, clonal expansion occurred in CD4+ and CD8+ blood T cells.

The chain recombines TRBV28 with TRBJ1-2, with TRBD1 identical over 11 bases. Material: CD4+ or CD8+ T cells sorted from blood, obtained in a trial of the OX40 agonist ivuxolimab. This clonotype was obtained from an adult with an advanced solid tumor such as melanoma, head and neck, liver or kidney cancer. The CDR3 protein is CASSSGQGVVYGYTF. The DNA of the CDR3 is TGTGCCAGCAGTTCGGGACAGGGGGTAGTCTATGGCTACACCTTC.